This passage covers 11 T cell receptor beta chains from one sample sequenced in a study of T cells in Graves' hyperthyroidism and ophthalmopathy. RNA transcripts served as the template for amplifying TCR beta CDR3 regions. HTBI primers were used for first-round RT-PCR of the TCR CDR3. TCRdb redid the calling of the multiplex PCR reads with MiXCR, one entry per CDR3 protein. Of roughly 740,000 distinct CDR3 sequences detected, roughly 15% appear once; the ten largest clones hold around 7.7%. Sequencing was performed on blood. These receptor sequences come from a man younger than 35 with Graves' hyperthyroidism.

This clonotype was picked up many times. The CDR3 sequence is CASTLTGTVDEQYF. Here the CDR3 DNA reads TGTGCCAGCACCTTGACAGGGACAGTTGACGAGCAGTACTTC. This chain connects TRBV6-1 to TRBJ2-7; TRBD1 aligns across 7 bases. The CDR3 runs to 14 residues. The ends lost 7 bases at V and 5 bases at J; junction bases unmatched: 11. CDR1 MNHNS and CDR2 SASEGT come from the germline V gene.

The chain has TRBV28 and TRBJ2-3; 9 nucleotides agree with TRBD2. With 6 bases clipped from V and 2 bases from J, the junction kept 9 bases outside the gene matches. This CDR3 comprises 16 residues. The germline V gene has CDR1 MDHEN and CDR2 SYDVKM. DNA for the CDR3: TGTGCCAGCAGAAGCGGGACTAGCCTGGACACAGATACGCAGTATTTT. Protein product: CASRSGTSLDTDTQYF.

Many counts were recorded for this clonotype. This sequence joins TRBV7-2 and TRBJ2-3; 8 bases are shared with TRBD2. The V gene end was trimmed by 5 bases and the J gene end by 1 base; junction bases not matched to a gene: 5. The CDR3 contains 15 residues. CDR1 is SGHTA and CDR2 is FQGNSA in the germline V gene. CDR3 coding DNA: TGTGCCAGCAGCCTTAGCGGGGAACGCACAGATACGCAGTATTTT. Encoded protein: CASSLSGERTDTQYF.

The rearrangement uses TRBV28 and TRBJ2-1; 10 positions agree with TRBD2. CDR1 is MDHEN and CDR2 is SYDVKM in the germline V gene. The V and J ends lost 4 bases and 8 bases, in that order; junction bases with no gene match: 11. This CDR3 comprises 16 residues. The CDR3 DNA sequence: TGTGCCAGCAGTTGGTCTAGCGGGAGAAATGAAGATGAGCAGTTCTTC. Protein sequence: CASSWSSGRNEDEQFF.

This clonotype was counted a few times. V usage is TRBV20-1 and J usage is TRBJ1-1; the D gene is possibly TRBD1 (5 bases). The CDR3 totals 13 residues. Germline V gives CDR1 DFQATT, CDR2 SNEGSKA (reference sequence). Trimming took 6 bases from V and 1 from J, leaving 12 bases between them. CDR3 region: CSATQDTNTEAFF. The CDR3 DNA is TGCAGTGCAACACAGGATACGAACACTGAAGCTTTCTTT.

The chain has TRBV20-1 and TRBJ1-4; D is perhaps TRBD1 (5 bases). The germline CDR1 and CDR2 sequences are DFQATT and SNEGSKA (reference sequence). Trimming removed 6 bases from V and 4 bases from J, with 12 bases in between. The CDR3 is made up of 13 amino acids. The chain's CDR3 is CSANRQLNEKLFF. The CDR3 DNA follows: TGCAGTGCCAATCGACAGCTTAATGAAAAACTGTTTTTT.

This CDR3 reads CASSLTSATSNEQFF. Here the CDR3 DNA reads TGTGCCAGCAGCCTGACTAGCGCCACCTCCAATGAGCAGTTCTTC. The V gene is TRBV11-2, the J gene TRBJ2-1; 8 nucleotides line up with TRBD2. This CDR3 region has 15 residues. CDR1 SGHAT and CDR2 FQNNGV come from the germline V gene. Trimming took 5 bases from V and 6 from J; bases not matched to a gene: 9.

This clonotype was observed at least ten times. V and J are TRBV27 and TRBJ1-1; 8 bases match TRBD1. CDR1 and CDR2 from the germline V gene are MNHEY and SMNVEV (reference sequence). With V trimmed by 6 bases and J by 8 bases, 11 bases remained unmatched. The CDR3 has 14 residues. This CDR3 reads CASRAQGANQEAFF. The DNA for the CDR3 is TGTGCCAGCAGGGCGCAGGGGGCGAACCAGGAAGCTTTCTTT.

This clonotype was counted a few times. This sequence joins TRBV6-5 and TRBJ2-7, with D perhaps being TRBD1 or TRBD2 (5 bases each). CDR1 is MNHEY and CDR2 is SVGAGI in the germline V gene. V was trimmed by 2 bases and J by 4 bases, leaving 21 bases between them. CDR3 length: 17 residues. The DNA of the CDR3 is TGTGCCAGCAGTTACCTTAATTCGTCTCCTGGGGGATACGAGCAGTACTTC. It is translated as CASSYLNSSPGGYEQYF.

This sequence joins TRBV15 and TRBJ2-2; D possibly corresponds to TRBD1 (5 bases). Trimming shortened V by 5 bases and J by 6 bases, and 10 bases separated the two germline ends. Germline V gives CDR1 LNHNV, CDR2 YYDKDF (reference sequence). The length of the CDR3 is 13 residues. The CDR3 spells CATSPEGAGELFF. The CDR3, as DNA: TGTGCCACCAGCCCCGAAGGGGCCGGGGAGCTGTTTTTT. Drawing the rest from reference TRBV15 and TRBJ2-2, the complete variable domain is DAMVIQNPRYQVTQFGKPVTLSCSQTLNHNVMYWYQQKSSQAPKLLFHYYDKDFNNEADTPDNFQSRRPNTSFCFLDIRSPGLGDTAMYLCATSPEGAGELFFGEGSRLTVL.

This clonotype was seen repeatedly, ten times or more. The chain recombines TRBV6-1 with TRBJ2-2, with D perhaps matching TRBD1 or TRBD2 (5 bases each). Per the germline V gene, CDR1 is MNHNS and CDR2 is SASEGT. Between the trimmed V and J ends, which lost 10 bases and 0 bases, there was a span of 9 bases. The CDR3 totals 13 residues. This CDR3 reads CANQGPNTGELFF. CDR3 bases: TGTGCCAACCAGGGACCGAACACCGGGGAGCTGTTTTTT.